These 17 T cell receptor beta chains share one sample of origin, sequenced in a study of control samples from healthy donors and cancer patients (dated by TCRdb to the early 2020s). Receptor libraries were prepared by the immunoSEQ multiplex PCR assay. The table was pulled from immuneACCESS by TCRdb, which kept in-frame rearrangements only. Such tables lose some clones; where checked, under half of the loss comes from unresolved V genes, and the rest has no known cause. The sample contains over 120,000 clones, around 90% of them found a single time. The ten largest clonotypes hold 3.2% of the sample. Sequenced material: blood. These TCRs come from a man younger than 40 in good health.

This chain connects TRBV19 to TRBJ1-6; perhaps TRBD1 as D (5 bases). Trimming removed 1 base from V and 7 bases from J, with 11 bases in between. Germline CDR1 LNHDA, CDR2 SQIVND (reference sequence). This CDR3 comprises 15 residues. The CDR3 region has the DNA TGTGCCAGTAGTATAGGGTTAGGGGAAAATTCACCCCTCCACTTT. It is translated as CASSIGLGENSPLHF.

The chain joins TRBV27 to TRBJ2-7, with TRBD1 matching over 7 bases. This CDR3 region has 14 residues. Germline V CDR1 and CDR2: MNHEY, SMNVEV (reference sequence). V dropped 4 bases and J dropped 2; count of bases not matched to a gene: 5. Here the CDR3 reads CASSWTGLTYEQYF. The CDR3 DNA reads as TGTGCCAGCAGTTGGACAGGTCTCACCTACGAGCAGTACTTC.

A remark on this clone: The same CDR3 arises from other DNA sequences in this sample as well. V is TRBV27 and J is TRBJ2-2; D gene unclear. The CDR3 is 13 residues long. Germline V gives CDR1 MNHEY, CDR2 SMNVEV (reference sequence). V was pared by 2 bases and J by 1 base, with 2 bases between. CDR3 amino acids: CASSLLNTGELFF. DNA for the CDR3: TGTGCCAGCAGTTTACTGAACACCGGGGAGCTGTTTTTT.

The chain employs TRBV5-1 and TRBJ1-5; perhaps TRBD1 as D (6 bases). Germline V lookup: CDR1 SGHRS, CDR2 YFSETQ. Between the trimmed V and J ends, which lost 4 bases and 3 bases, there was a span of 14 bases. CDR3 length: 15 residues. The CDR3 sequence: CASSTRTVDNQPQHF. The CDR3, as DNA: TGCGCCAGCAGCACCCGGACAGTCGACAATCAGCCCCAGCATTTT.

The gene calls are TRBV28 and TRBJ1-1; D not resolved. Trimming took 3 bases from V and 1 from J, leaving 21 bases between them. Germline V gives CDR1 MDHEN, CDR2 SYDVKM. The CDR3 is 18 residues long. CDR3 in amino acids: CASSFPDGGVSSNTEAFF. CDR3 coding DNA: TGTGCCAGCAGTTTTCCAGATGGCGGTGTGTCATCGAACACTGAAGCTTTCTTT.

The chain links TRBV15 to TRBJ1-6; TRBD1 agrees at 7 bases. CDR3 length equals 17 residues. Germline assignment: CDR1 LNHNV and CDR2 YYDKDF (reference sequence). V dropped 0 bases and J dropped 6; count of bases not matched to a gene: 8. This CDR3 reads CATSRDRGTAGNSPLHF. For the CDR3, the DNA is TGTGCCACCAGCAGAGATAGGGGGACAGCGGGTAATTCACCCCTCCACTTT.

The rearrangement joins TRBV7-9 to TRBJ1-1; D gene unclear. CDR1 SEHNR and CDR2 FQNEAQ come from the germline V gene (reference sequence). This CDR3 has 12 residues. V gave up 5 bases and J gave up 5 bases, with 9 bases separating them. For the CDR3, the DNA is TGTGCCAGCAGCCGGGTGGTGACTGAAGCTTTCTTT. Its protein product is CASSRVVTEAFF.

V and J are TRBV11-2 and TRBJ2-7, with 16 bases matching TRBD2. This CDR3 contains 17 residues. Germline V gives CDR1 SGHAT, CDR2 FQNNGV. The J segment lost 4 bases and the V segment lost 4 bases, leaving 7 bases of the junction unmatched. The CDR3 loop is CASSSQGLAGGLYEQYF. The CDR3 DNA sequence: TGTGCCAGCAGCTCGCAGGGACTAGCGGGGGGGCTTTACGAGCAGTACTTC.

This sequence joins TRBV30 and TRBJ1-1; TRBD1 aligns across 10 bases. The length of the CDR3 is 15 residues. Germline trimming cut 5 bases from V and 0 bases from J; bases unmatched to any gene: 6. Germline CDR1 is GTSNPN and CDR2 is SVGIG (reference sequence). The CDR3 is CAWDRDRGLNTEAFF. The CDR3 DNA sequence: TGTGCCTGGGACCGGGACAGGGGCCTGAACACTGAAGCTTTCTTT.

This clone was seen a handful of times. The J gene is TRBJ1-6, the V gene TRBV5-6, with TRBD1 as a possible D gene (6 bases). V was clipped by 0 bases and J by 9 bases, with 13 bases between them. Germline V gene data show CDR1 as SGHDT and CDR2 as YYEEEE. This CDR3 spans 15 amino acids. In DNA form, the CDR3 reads TGTGCCAGCAGCTTGGGGCAGGGGAAAGGTTCACCCCTCCACTTT. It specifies CASSLGQGKGSPLHF. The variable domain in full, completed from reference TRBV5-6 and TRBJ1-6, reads DAGVTQSPTHLIKTRGQQVTLRCSPKSGHDTVSWYQQALGQGPQFIFQYYEEEERQRGNFPDRFSGHQFPNYSSELNVNALLLGDSALYLCASSLGQGKGSPLHFGNGTRLTVT.

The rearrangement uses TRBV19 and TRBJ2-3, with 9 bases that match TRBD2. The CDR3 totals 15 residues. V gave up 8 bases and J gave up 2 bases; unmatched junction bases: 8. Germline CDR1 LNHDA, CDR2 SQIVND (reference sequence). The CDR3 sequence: CASSPSGGHTDTQYF. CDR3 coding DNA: TGTGCCAGTTCCCCAAGCGGGGGGCACACAGATACGCAGTATTTT.

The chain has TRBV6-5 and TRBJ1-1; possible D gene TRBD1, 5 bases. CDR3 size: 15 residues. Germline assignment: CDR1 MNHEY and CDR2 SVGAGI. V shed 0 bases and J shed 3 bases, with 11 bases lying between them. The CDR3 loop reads CASSYSITGDTEAFF. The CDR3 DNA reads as TGTGCCAGCAGTTACTCGATCACGGGGGACACTGAAGCTTTCTTT.

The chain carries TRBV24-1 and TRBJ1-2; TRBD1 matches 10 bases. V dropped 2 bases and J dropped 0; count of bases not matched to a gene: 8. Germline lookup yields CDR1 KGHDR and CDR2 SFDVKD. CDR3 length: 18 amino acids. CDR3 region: CATSDSGQGRVANYGYTF. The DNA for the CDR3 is TGTGCCACCAGTGATTCGGGACAGGGGCGAGTGGCTAACTATGGCTACACCTTC.

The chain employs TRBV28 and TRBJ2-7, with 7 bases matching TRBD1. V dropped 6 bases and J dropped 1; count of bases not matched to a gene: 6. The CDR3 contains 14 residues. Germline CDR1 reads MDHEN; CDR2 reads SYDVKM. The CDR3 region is CASRTTGKSYEQYF. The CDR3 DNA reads TGTGCCAGCAGGACGACAGGGAAGTCCTACGAGCAGTACTTC.

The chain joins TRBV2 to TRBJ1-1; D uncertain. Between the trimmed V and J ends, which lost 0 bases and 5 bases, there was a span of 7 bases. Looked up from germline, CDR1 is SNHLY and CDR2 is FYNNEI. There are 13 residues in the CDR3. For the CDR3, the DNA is TGTGCCAGCAGTGAAGCTATGCGGACTGAAGCTTTCTTT. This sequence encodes CASSEAMRTEAFF.

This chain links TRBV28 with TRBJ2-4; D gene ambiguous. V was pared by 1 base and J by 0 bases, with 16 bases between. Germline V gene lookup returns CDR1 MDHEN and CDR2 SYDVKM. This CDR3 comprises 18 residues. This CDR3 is CASSLLSTGSLAKNIQYF. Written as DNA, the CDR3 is TGTGCCAGCAGTTTATTAAGTACCGGATCTCTAGCCAAAAACATTCAGTACTTC.

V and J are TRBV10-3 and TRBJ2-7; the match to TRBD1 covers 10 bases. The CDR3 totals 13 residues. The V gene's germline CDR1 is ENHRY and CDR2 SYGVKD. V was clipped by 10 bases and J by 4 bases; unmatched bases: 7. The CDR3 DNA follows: TGTGCCAGCGGACAGGGGGTACTATACGAGCAGTACTTC. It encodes CASGQGVLYEQYF.